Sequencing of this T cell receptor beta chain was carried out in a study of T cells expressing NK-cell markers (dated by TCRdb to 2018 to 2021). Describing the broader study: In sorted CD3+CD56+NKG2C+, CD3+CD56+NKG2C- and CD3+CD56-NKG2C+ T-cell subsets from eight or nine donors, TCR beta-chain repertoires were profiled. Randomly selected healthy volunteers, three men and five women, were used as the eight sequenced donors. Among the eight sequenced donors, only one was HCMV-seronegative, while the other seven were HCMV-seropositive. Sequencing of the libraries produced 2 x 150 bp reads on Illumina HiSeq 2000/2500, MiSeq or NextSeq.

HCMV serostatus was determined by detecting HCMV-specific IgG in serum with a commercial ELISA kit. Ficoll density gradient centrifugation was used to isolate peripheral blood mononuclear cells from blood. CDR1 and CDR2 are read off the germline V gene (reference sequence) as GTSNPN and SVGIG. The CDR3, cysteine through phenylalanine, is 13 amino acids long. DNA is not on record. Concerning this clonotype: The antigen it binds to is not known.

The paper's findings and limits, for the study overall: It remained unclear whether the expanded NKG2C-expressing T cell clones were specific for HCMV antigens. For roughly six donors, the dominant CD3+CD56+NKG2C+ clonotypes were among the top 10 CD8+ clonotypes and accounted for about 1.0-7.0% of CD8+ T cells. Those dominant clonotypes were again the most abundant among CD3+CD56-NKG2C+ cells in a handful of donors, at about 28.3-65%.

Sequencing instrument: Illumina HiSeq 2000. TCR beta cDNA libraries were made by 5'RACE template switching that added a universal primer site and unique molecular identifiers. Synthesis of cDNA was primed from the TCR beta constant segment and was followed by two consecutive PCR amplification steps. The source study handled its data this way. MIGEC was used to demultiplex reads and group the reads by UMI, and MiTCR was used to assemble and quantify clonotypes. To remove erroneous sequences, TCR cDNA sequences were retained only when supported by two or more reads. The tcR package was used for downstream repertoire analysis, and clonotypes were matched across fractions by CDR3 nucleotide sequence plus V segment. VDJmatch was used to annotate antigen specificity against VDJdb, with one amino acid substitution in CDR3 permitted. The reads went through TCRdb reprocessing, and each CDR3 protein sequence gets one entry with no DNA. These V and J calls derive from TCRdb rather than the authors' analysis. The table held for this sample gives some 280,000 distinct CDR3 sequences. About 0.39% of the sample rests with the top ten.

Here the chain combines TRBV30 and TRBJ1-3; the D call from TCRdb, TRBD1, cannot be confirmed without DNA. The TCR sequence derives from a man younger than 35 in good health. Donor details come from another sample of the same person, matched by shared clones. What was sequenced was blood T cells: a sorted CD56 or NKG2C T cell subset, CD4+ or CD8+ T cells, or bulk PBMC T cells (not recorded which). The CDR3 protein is CALSGSSGNTIYF.